This passage covers 21 T cell receptor beta chains from one sample sequenced in a study of T cell changes during pregnancy in multiple sclerosis. This table comes from immunoSEQ multiplex PCR, and its TCRdb copy is limited to in-frame clones, with some not included. The repertoire holds approximately 58,000 clones, with about 90% as singletons. The input for sequencing was peripheral blood, taken in the second trimester of pregnancy. The receptors originated from a female donor in good health, enrolled as a control in a pregnancy study.

V gene TRBV19 combines with J gene TRBJ2-3; TRBD2 matches at 9 bases. After removal of 0 bases from V and 2 bases from J, the junction contained 9 bases not matched to a gene. The CDR3 is 18 residues long. The germline V gene has CDR1 LNHDA and CDR2 SQIVND (reference sequence). The CDR3: CASSIDVLAGIITDTQYF. CDR3 nucleotides: TGTGCCAGTAGTATAGACGTGCTAGCGGGGATAATCACAGATACGCAGTATTTT. Looking up the rest from reference TRBV19 and TRBJ2-3 gives the full variable domain: DGGITQSPKYLFRKEGQNVTLSCEQNLNHDAMYWYRQDPGQGLRLIYYSQIVNDFQKGDIAEGYSVSREKKESFPLTVTSAQKNPTAFYLCASSIDVLAGIITDTQYFGPGTRLTVL.

Turning to this clone: Sequence at one end of the junction differs from germline and may be a read error. The rearrangement joins TRBV7-7 to TRBJ2-3, with 8 bases matching TRBD2. Germline V CDR1 and CDR2: SSHAT, FNYEAQ (reference sequence). The length of the CDR3 is 17 residues. The CDR3 region has the DNA TGTGCTAGCAGCTTGCATCCTAGCGGGTCTAGCACAGATACGCAGTATTTT. Translation: CASSLHPSGSSTDTQYF.

A few counts support this clone. CDR3 in amino acids: CASSVQGLDYGYTF. CDR3 coding DNA: TGTGCCAGCAGCGTACAGGGGCTCGACTATGGCTACACCTTC. The J gene is TRBJ1-2, the V gene TRBV7-2, with TRBD1 matching 7 bases. With 5 bases clipped from V and 3 bases from J, the junction kept 6 bases outside the gene matches. The CDR3 covers 14 residues. CDR1 and CDR2 (germline): SGHTA, FQGNSA.

The chain links TRBV27 to TRBJ2-7; 13 bases line up with TRBD2. The CDR3 covers 16 residues. J gave up 2 bases and V 6 bases, and 7 bases lay outside the gene matches. Germline values: CDR1 MNHEY, CDR2 SMNVEV (reference sequence). The CDR3, as DNA: TGTGCCAGCAGGACCGTTGGGACTAGCGGGACCTACGAGCAGTACTTC. It yields the protein CASRTVGTSGTYEQYF.

This clone was recorded once. The chain joins TRBV30 to TRBJ2-1; 8 nucleotides match TRBD1. Germline CDR1 GTSNPN, CDR2 SVGIG (reference sequence). The V gene end was trimmed by 2 bases and the J gene end by 4 bases; junction bases not matched to a gene: 19. This CDR3 has 19 residues. The CDR3 here is CAWSPRTGTISFLYNEQFF. CDR3 sequence (DNA): TGTGCCTGGAGTCCCCGGACAGGGACGATATCATTCCTATACAATGAGCAGTTCTTC.

The chain joins TRBV29-1 to TRBJ2-4, with TRBD2 matching 7 bases. The germline V gene encodes CDR1 SQVTM and CDR2 ANQGSEA. V lost 6 bases to trimming and J lost 6 bases; unmatched junction nucleotides: 11. The CDR3 has 14 amino acids. The CDR3 nucleotides are TGCAGCGTGACCAAACTGCTAGCGGTAAACATTCAGTACTTC. Encoded protein: CSVTKLLAVNIQYF.

The rearrangement joins TRBV5-1 to TRBJ1-2; 8 bases map to TRBD1. There are 14 residues in the CDR3. The J segment lost 6 bases and the V segment lost 0 bases, leaving 4 bases of the junction unmatched. Germline CDR1 reads SGHRS; CDR2 reads YFSETQ. The CDR3, as DNA: TGCGCCAGCAGCTTGGGACAGGGGCGGAATGGCTACACCTTC. Translated, it gives CASSLGQGRNGYTF.

This clone was detected a few times. The chain is built from TRBV19 and TRBJ1-3; D is possibly TRBD1 (5 bases). This CDR3 contains 15 residues. Trimming took off 3 bases at V and 2 bases at J, with 11 bases between the two ends. Germline loops: CDR1 LNHDA, CDR2 SQIVND (reference sequence). The chain's CDR3 is CASSIGGTPGNTIYF. The CDR3 DNA is TGTGCCAGTAGTATTGGGGGGACGCCTGGAAACACCATATATTTT.

The CDR3 DNA reads TGTGCCTGGGATGAAGGACTACCGAGTACCGGGGAGCTGTTTTTT. Protein: CAWDEGLPSTGELFF. J is TRBJ2-2 and V is TRBV30; possible D gene TRBD2, 6 bases. In germline, CDR1 is GTSNPN, CDR2 SVGIG (reference sequence). Trimming removed 5 bases at V and 5 bases at J, with 18 bases between. The CDR3 covers 15 residues.

This clone came up once. CDR3 amino acids: CASSQGRGRVGMNTEAFF. The CDR3 DNA sequence: TGTGCCAGCTCCCAGGGAAGGGGGCGCGTTGGGATGAACACTGAAGCTTTCTTT. The rearrangement uses TRBV18 and TRBJ1-1; 7 bases align to TRBD1. The CDR3 spans 18 residues. V was pared by 6 bases and J by 0 bases, with 16 bases of the junction left unmatched. Germline V CDR1 and CDR2: KGHSH, LQKENI.

The count of this clone is one. The chain carries TRBV4-2 and TRBJ1-4; D is unresolved. There are 16 residues in the CDR3. V was shortened by 0 bases and J by 8 bases, with 16 bases between the two germline ends. Germline assignment: CDR1 LGHNA and CDR2 YNFKEQ. For the CDR3, the DNA is TGTGCCAGCAGCCAAGATCCAGGATATCTCAACGAAAAACTGTTTTTT. This sequence encodes CASSQDPGYLNEKLFF.

The chain uses TRBV19 and TRBJ2-4; D is unclear. Between the trimmed V and J ends, which lost 2 bases and 1 base, there was a span of 9 bases. Germline V gene data show CDR1 as LNHDA and CDR2 as SQIVND (reference sequence). The CDR3 runs to 15 residues. The CDR3 sequence is CASSILSGAKNIQYF. CDR3 nucleotide sequence: TGTGCCAGTAGTATACTGTCCGGTGCCAAAAACATTCAGTACTTC.

The V gene is TRBV7-6, the J gene TRBJ2-2; 11 positions match TRBD2. Germline-derived CDR1 and CDR2 are SGHVS and FNYEAQ. Losses at the gene ends were 6 bases for V and 4 bases for J; bases not matched to a gene: 7. The CDR3 has 16 amino acids. The CDR3 DNA reads TGTGCCAGCAGGCCCCTAGCGGGAGGACCCACCGGGGAGCTGTTTTTT. As protein: CASRPLAGGPTGELFF.

The chain combines TRBV18 with TRBJ2-7; D perhaps matches TRBD2 (6 bases). The V gene lost 5 bases and the J gene lost 3 bases, with 11 bases spanning the gap. Germline V gives CDR1 KGHSH, CDR2 LQKENI. The CDR3 has 13 amino acids. The CDR3 here is CASSSGLFYEQYF. CDR3 DNA sequence: TGTGCCAGCTCATCCGGACTATTCTACGAGCAGTACTTC.

The rearrangement joins TRBV28 to TRBJ2-2; 8 positions agree with TRBD1. The CDR3 extends over 15 amino acids. Germline V CDR1 and CDR2: MDHEN, SYDVKM. The V segment lost 4 bases and the J segment 5 bases; nucleotides outside the gene matches: 6. As DNA, the CDR3 is TGTGCCAGCAGTTGGGGACAGGTCATGACCGGGGAGCTGTTTTTT. This translates into CASSWGQVMTGELFF.

The chain recombines TRBV30 with TRBJ2-7; 11 bases are a match to TRBD1. There are 14 residues in the CDR3. Germline V gene sequence: CDR1 GTSNPN, CDR2 SVGIG (reference sequence). The V and J ends lost 1 base and 11 bases, in that order; junction bases with no gene match: 10. The CDR3 DNA reads as TGTGCCTGGAGTGGACCGGGACAGGGGGGCGTAGAGTACTTC. This translates into CAWSGPGQGGVEYF.

The chain couples TRBV28 to TRBJ1-1; D gene ambiguous. Germline V CDR1 and CDR2: MDHEN, SYDVKM. The CDR3 covers 14 residues. V was clipped by 5 bases and J by 1 base, with 11 bases between them. The CDR3 DNA reads TGTGCCAGCAGTCAAGGGAGGCCGAACACTGAAGCTTTCTTT. It codes for CASSQGRPNTEAFF. The variable domain in full, completed from reference TRBV28 and TRBJ1-1, reads DVKVTQSSRYLVKRTGEKVFLECVQDMDHENMFWYRQDPGLGLRLIYFSYDVKMKEKGDIPEGYSVSREKKERFSLILESASTNQTSMYLCASSQGRPNTEAFFGQGTRLTVV.

The gene calls are TRBV30 and TRBJ2-4, with unresolved D. CDR3 length: 11 amino acids. V shed 0 bases and J shed 9 bases, with 6 bases lying between them. Germline values: CDR1 GTSNPN, CDR2 SVGIG (reference sequence). The DNA of the CDR3 is TGTGCCTGGAGTGTTTCAGTCATTCAGTACTTC. Its translation: CAWSVSVIQYF.

This clone was recorded once. V is TRBV27 and J is TRBJ2-7; 7 bases are a match to TRBD2. The CDR3 loop spans 14 amino acids. Germline-derived CDR1 and CDR2 are MNHEY and SMNVEV (reference sequence). Trimming at V came to 5 bases and at J to 2 bases, leaving 6 bases not matched to a gene. For the CDR3, the DNA is TGTGCCAGCAGTCTAGCGGTCCCTCCCTACGAGCAGTACTTC. Translation gives CASSLAVPPYEQYF.

This chain joins TRBV30 and TRBJ2-3, with 11 positions matching TRBD2. The CDR3 loop spans 16 amino acids. The ends lost 6 bases at V and 1 base at J; junction bases unmatched: 9. Germline loops: CDR1 GTSNPN, CDR2 SVGIG (reference sequence). The CDR3 DNA is TGTGCCTGCCTCCCGACTAGCGGGGCTCGCACAGATACGCAGTATTTT. Translation gives CACLPTSGARTDTQYF. Based on the CDR3 plus reference TRBV30 and TRBJ2-3, the full variable domain is SQTIHQWPATLVQPVGSPLSLECTVEGTSNPNLYWYRQAAGRGLQLLFYSVGIGQISSEVPQNLSASRPQDRQFILSSKKLLLSDSGFYLCACLPTSGARTDTQYFGPGTRLTVL.

The J gene is TRBJ2-7, the V gene TRBV9, with D possibly matching TRBD2 (6 bases). Germline V gene data show CDR1 as SGDLS and CDR2 as YYNGEE. The CDR3 length is 14 residues. V lost 0 bases, J lost 4 bases, and 11 bases lay in between. This CDR3 reads CASSVGLGGYEQYF. The CDR3 DNA reads TGTGCCAGCAGCGTAGGGCTAGGAGGGTACGAGCAGTACTTC.